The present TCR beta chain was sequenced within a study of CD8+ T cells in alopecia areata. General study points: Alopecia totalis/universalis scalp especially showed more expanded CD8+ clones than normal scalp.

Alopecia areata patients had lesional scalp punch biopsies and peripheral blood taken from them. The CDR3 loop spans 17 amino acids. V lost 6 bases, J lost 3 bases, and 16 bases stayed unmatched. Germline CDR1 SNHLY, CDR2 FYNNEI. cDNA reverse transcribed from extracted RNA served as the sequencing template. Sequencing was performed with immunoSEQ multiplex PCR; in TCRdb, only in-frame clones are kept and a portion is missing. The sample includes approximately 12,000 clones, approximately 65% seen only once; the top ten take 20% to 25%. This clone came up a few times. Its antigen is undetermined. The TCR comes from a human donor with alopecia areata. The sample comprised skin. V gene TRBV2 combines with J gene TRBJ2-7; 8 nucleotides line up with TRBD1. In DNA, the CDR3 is TGTGCCAGCAGCGAAAGAGCTCCCGGGACAGGCAACTACGAGCAGTACTTC. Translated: CASSERAPGTGNYEQYF.